The clone carrying this TCR beta chain was counted a few times. Antigen unknown. The sorted Tregs were CD4+CD25+CD127-/low cells. TCRdb fed the 5' RACE reads into MiXCR, producing one record per CDR3 protein. This sample carries over 40,000 distinct CDR3 sequences, 20% to 25% of them seen once, and the ten largest clones take around 4%. The study, taken as a whole, reports: Tumor-infiltrating Treg TCR alpha and beta sequences overlapped most with tumor naive CD4+ T cells, then blood naive. Tumor memory CD4+ T cell TCR gene usage clustered with blood and lymph node memory CD4+ cells and lymph node naive CD4+ cells.

The sequence was obtained from a female donor with breast cancer. Sequencing used Tregs sorted from blood.

In nucleotides, the CDR3 is TGTGCCAGCAGCCGACAGGGAGGCACTGAAGCTTTCTTT. Translated: CASSRQGGTEAFF. The chain combines TRBV11-3 with TRBJ1-1; TRBD1 matches 7 bases. This CDR3 comprises 13 residues. In germline, CDR1 is SGHNT, CDR2 YENEEA. V was clipped by 5 bases and J by 4 bases; unmatched bases: 4.